Reported below is one T cell receptor (beta chain). PCR was performed using 60 Vbeta and 13 Jbeta primers. Measured with immunoSEQ multiplex PCR; TCRdb has only the in-frame clones, and not every one. The sample holds 90,000 or so clones, more than 65% seen once. This specimen comes from a study of cytomegalovirus exposure and HLA in healthy donors. This TCR was sampled from a woman between 18 and 30 years old in good health and CMV-seropositive. The sequencing sample was made of PBMCs.

CDR3 protein: CASRPTGGHNSPLHF. The DNA of the CDR3 is TGTGCCAGCAGGCCAACAGGGGGTCATAATTCACCCCTCCACTTT. The genes are TRBV6-5 and TRBJ1-6, with TRBD1 matching 8 bases. Germline lookup yields CDR1 MNHEY and CDR2 SVGAGI. J gave up 5 bases and V 6 bases, and 6 bases lay outside the gene matches. This CDR3 comprises 15 residues.